One sample yielded the 3 T cell receptor beta chains listed below, sequenced in a study of T cell responses to AZD1222 COVID-19 vaccine. Sequencing used immunoSEQ multiplex PCR; TCRdb keeps in-frame clones, though not all of them. Altogether under 150,000 clones are present, over 85% being singletons, with the ten largest covering 0.85% to 1.2%. The material sequenced was peripheral blood, taken 28 days after the second AZD1222 dose. Receptors were obtained from an adult who received the AZD1222 COVID-19 vaccine.

The V call is TRBV28, the J call TRBJ1-2, with TRBD1 matching 8 bases. V lost 5 bases to trimming and J lost 2 bases; unmatched junction nucleotides: 10. The CDR3 length is 16 residues. CDR1 is MDHEN, CDR2 SYDVKM, per germline. Here the CDR3 DNA reads TGTGCCAGCAGTCCGCTACAGGGGGGCACAAACTATGGCTACACCTTC. Protein product: CASSPLQGGTNYGYTF.

The chain couples TRBV6-5 to TRBJ1-1; no firm D call. Germline CDR1 is MNHEY and CDR2 is SVGAGI. Trimming shortened V by 6 bases and J by 7 bases, and 15 bases separated the two germline ends. This CDR3 is built from 13 residues. The CDR3 sequence: CASSRWLENEAFF. The CDR3, as DNA: TGTGCCAGCAGCCGGTGGTTGGAGAATGAAGCTTTCTTT.

The rearrangement uses TRBV28 and TRBJ2-6, with a weak D call TRBD2 (5 bases). The CDR3 loop spans 17 amino acids. Trimming took off 8 bases at V and 0 bases at J, with 17 bases between the two ends. Germline assignment: CDR1 MDHEN and CDR2 SYDVKM. The CDR3 nucleotides are TGTGCCAGCTCACTCCCGGGGTTGGTCTCTGGGGCCAACGTCCTGACTTTC. Translated, it gives CASSLPGLVSGANVLTF.